This TCR beta chain stems from a study of blood T cell repertoires in COVID-19. Overall study context: From T cells, B-cell-depleted T cells, or PBMCs came the material, which was cDNA or gDNA.

Germline CDR1 and CDR2: KGHSH and LQKENI. The CDR3 extends over 16 amino acids. With 6 bases clipped from V and 6 bases from J, the junction kept 13 bases outside the gene matches. In the authors' workflow: Reference gene primer amplification gave estimated nucleated cell counts. Produced via immunoSEQ multiplex PCR; TCRdb's table is partial and in-frame only. For V, J and clone size, that table is used; D and trimming come from the DNA. The sample yields 200,000 to 250,000 clones, around 92% seen once. What was sequenced was peripheral blood. This TCR was sampled from a man aged 25-45 years with acute or convalescent COVID-19. J is TRBJ2-2 and V is TRBV18; 7 bases are a match to TRBD1. CDR3 coding DNA: TGTGCCAGCTCCCTTACCAGACAGGGCGGGCCCGGGGAGCTGTTTTTT. This codes for CASSLTRQGGPGELFF. The full variable domain, its missing parts supplied by reference TRBV18 and TRBJ2-2, is NAGVMQNPRHLVRRRGQEARLRCSPMKGHSHVYWYRQLPEEGLKFMVYLQKENIIDESGMPKERFSAEFPKEGPSILRIQQVVRGDSAAYFCASSLTRQGGPGELFFGEGSRLTVL.